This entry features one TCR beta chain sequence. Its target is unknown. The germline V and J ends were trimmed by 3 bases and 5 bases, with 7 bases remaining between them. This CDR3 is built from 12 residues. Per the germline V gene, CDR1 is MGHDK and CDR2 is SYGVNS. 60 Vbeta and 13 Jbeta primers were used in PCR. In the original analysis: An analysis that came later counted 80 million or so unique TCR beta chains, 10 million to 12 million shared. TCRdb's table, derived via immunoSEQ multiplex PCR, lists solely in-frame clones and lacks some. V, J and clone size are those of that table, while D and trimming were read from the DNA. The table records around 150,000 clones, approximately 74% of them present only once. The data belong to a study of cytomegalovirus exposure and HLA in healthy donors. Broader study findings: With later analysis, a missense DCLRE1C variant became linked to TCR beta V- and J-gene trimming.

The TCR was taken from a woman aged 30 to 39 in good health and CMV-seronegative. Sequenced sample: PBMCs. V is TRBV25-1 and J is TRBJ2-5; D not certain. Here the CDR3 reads CASSESHETQYF. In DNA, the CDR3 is TGTGCCAGCAGTGAGAGCCATGAGACCCAGTACTTC.